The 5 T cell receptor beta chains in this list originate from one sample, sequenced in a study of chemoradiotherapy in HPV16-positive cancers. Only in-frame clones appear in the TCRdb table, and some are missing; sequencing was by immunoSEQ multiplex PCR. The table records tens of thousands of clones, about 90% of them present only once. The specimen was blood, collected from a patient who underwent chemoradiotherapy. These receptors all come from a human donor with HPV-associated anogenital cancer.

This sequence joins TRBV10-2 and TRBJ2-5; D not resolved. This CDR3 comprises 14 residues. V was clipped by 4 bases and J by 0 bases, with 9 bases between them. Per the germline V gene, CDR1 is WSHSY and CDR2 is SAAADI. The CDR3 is CASSVLGHQETQYF. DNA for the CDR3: TGCGCCAGCAGTGTCTTAGGACACCAAGAGACCCAGTACTTC.

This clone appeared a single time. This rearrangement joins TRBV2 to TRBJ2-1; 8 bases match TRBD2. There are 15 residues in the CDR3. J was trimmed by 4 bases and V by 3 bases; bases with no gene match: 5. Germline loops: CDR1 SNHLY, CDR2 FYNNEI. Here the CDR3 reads CASSDLSGSYNEQFF. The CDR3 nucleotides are TGTGCCAGCAGTGACTTGAGCGGGAGTTACAATGAGCAGTTCTTC.

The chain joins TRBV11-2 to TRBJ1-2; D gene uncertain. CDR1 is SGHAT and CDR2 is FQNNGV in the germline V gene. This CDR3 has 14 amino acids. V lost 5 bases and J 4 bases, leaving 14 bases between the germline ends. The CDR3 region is CASSVRAGFYGYTF. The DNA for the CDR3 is TGTGCCAGCAGCGTCCGGGCAGGCTTCTATGGCTACACCTTC.

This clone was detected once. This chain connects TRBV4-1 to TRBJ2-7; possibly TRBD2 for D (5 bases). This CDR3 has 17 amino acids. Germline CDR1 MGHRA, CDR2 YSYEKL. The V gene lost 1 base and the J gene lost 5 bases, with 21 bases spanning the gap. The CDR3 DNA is TGCGCCAGCAGCCAAGTATCCTTCCGGCTAGCCGGGAACGAGCAGTACTTC. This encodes CASSQVSFRLAGNEQYF.

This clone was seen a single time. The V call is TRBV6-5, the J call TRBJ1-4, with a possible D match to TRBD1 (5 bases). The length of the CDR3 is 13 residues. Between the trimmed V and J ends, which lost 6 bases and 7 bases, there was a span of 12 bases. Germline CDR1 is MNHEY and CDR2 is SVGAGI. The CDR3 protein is CASSRPGAEKLFF. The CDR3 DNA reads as TGTGCCAGCAGCAGACCTGGGGCTGAAAAACTGTTTTTT.